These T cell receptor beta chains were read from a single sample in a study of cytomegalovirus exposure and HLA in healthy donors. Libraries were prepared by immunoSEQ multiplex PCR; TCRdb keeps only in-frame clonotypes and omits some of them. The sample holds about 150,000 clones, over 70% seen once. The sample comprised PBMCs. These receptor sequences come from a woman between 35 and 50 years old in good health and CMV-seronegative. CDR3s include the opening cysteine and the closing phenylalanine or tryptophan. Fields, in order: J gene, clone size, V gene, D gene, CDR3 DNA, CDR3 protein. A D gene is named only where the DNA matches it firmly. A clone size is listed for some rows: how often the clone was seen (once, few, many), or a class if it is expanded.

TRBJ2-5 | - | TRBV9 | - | TGTGCCAGCAGCGTAGCTCAAGGGGCGACCCAGTACTTC | CASSVAQGATQYF
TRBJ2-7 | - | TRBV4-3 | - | TGCGCCAGCAGCCAATCTGACAGAAGTTACGAGCAGTACTTC | CASSQSDRSYEQYF
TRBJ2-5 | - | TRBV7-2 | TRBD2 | TGTGCCAGCAGCCCTCAAAAGCGGGGAGGCCAAGAGACCCAGTACTTC | CASSPQKRGGQETQYF
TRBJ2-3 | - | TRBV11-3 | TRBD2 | TGTGCCAGCAGCTTATCCTCGGCGGGGGTCTCGGATACGCAGTATTTT | CASSLSSAGVSDTQYF
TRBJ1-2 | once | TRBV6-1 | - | TGTGCCAGCAGTGAAAGCCATAGGTCGGGCTATGGCTACACCTTC | CASSESHRSGYGYTF
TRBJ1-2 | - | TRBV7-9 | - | TGTGCCAGCAGTTACACCTCTAACTATGGCTACACCTTC | CASSYTSNYGYTF
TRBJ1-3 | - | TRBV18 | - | TGTGCCAGCTCACCGAGTAATGGAAACACCATATATTTT | CASSPSNGNTIYF
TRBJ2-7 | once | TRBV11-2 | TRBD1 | TGTGCCAGCAGCACGACGCGGACAGGGGGGACCTACGAGCAGTACTTC | CASSTTRTGGTYEQYF
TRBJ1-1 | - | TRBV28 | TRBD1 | TGTGCCAGCAGTTTGGGACAGTTAAAGGAAGCTTTCTTT | CASSLGQLKEAFF
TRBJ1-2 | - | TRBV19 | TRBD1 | TGTGCCAGTAGTATAGCACCCGGGACAGTCCTTAACTATGGCTACACCTTC | CASSIAPGTVLNYGYTF
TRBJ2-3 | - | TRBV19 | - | TGTGCCAGTAGTATTCGACAGGCTATCACAGATACGCAGTATTTT | CASSIRQAITDTQYF
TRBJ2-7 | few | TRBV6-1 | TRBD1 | TGTGCCAGCAGTGAATTGTATGACAGGGTCCACGAGCAGTACTTC | CASSELYDRVHEQYF
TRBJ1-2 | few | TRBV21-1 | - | TGTGCCAGCAGCAAAGGCCGGGGTGAATACTATGGCTACACCTTC | CASSKGRGEYYGYTF
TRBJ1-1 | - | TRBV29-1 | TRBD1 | TGCAGCGGTAGAACCAGGGGGCTGAACACTGAAGCTTTCTTT | CSGRTRGLNTEAFF
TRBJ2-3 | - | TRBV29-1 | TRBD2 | TGCAGCGTTGAAGATCGGGGGGGGACTTCAAGCTCAGATACGCAGTATTTT | CSVEDRGGTSSSDTQYF
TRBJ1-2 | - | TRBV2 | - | TGTGCCAGCAGTGTAGGGGGAACGTGGGCGTACACCTTC | CASSVGGTWAYTF
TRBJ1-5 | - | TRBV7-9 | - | TGTGCCAGCAGCGAACTCCTCAAGCCCCAGCATTTT | CASSELLKPQHF
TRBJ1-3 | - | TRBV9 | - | TGTGCCAGCGGGAGGTCTGGAAACACCATATATTTT | CASGRSGNTIYF
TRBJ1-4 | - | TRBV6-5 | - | TGTGCCAGCAGTTATACAGGGACAACTAATGAAAAACTGTTTTTT | CASSYTGTTNEKLFF
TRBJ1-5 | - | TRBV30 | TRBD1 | TGTGCCTGGAGTTCCGGGACAGTACGGACCCTTAGCAATCAGCCCCAGCATTTT | CAWSSGTVRTLSNQPQHF
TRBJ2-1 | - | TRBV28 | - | TGTGCCAGCAGCTCTCCCCCACGGGGACAGTTCTTC | CASSSPPRGQFF
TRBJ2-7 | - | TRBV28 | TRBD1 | TGTGCCAGCAGTCGGGACAGACGCTACGAGCAGTACTTC | CASSRDRRYEQYF
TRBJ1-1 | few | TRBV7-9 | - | TGTGCCAGCAGCCCACAGACCTCAGGGGAGACTGAAGCTTTCTTT | CASSPQTSGETEAFF
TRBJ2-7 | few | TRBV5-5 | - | TGTGCCAGCAGCTTGGGCTCCCCCAGGGGACGCTACGAGCAGTACTTC | CASSLGSPRGRYEQYF
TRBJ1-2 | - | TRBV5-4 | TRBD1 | TGTGCCAGCAGCTCAGGACAGGGCTATGGCTACACCTTC | CASSSGQGYGYTF
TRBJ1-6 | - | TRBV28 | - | TGTGCCAGCAGTGTTGAGAGCTCCTATAATTCACCCCTCCACTTT | CASSVESSYNSPLHF
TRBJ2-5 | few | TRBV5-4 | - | TGTGCCAGCAGATCTGTGAGTGGAGAGACCCAGTACTTC | CASRSVSGETQYF
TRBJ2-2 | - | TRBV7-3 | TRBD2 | TGTGCCAGCAGCTTAAGGGGCGGGGGAAACGGGGAGCTGTTTTTT | CASSLRGGGNGELFF
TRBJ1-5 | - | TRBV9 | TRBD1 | TGTGCCAGCAGCGTAGCAGGGGGGAATCAGCCCCAGCATTTT | CASSVAGGNQPQHF
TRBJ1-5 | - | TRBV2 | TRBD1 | TGTGCCAGCAGCCAAACTAGACAGGGCTTCCCGCCCCAGCATTTT | CASSQTRQGFPPQHF
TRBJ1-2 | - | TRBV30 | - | TGTGCCTGGAGTGCTGGGGGGGGCTACACCTTC | CAWSAGGGYTF
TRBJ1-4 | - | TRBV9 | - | TGTGCCAGCAGCGTAGGCGTCCGCTCTAATGAAAAACTGTTTTTT | CASSVGVRSNEKLFF
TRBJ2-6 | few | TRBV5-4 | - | TGTGCCAGCAGCTTCCCCAGCTCTGGGGCCAACGTCCTGACTTTC | CASSFPSSGANVLTF
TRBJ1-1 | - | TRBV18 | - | TGTGCCAGCTCACCCCCGGGAGGGGGGGACACTGAAGCTTTCTTT | CASSPPGGGDTEAFF
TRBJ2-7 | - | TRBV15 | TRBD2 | TGTGCCACCAGCAGTACGTTGACTAGCGAAAGAGCCTACGAGCAGTACTTC | CATSSTLTSERAYEQYF
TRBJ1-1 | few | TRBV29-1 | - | TGCAGCGCAGGGGAAACAGCAAGGGCCACTGAAGCTTTCTTT | CSAGETARATEAFF
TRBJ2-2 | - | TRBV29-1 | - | TGCAGCGTTGGCAGGGCGGACACCGGGGAGCTGTTTTTT | CSVGRADTGELFF
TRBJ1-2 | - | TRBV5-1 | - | TGCGCCAGCAGCTTGGAAGAGAACTATGGCTACACCTTC | CASSLEENYGYTF
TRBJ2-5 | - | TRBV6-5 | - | TGTGCCAGCAGTTACCCCCCTGGCGGGGGCAGAGAGACCCAGTACTTC | CASSYPPGGGRETQYF
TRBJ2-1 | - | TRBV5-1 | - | TGCGCCAGCAGCTTGGGGAGTAGCGCGAATGAGCAGTTCTTC | CASSLGSSANEQFF
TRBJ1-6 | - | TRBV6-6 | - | TGTGCCAGCAGTTATGTCTCGGGGGGGCAAAATTCACCCCTCCACTTT | CASSYVSGGQNSPLHF
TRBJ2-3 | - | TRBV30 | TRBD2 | TGTGCCTGGAGTTGGGGAGCGGGGGAAGATACGCAGTATTTT | CAWSWGAGEDTQYF
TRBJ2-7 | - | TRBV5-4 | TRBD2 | TGTGCCAGCAGCTTGTTTCAGCGGGGGGGCCTCTACGAGCAGTACTTC | CASSLFQRGGLYEQYF
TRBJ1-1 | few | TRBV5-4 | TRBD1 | TGTGCCAGCAGTCAAAATAGGGACAGAGAAGCTTTCTTT | CASSQNRDREAFF
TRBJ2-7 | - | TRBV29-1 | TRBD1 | TGCAGCGCCAGCAGACAGGGGGCGAAATACGAGCAGTACTTC | CSASRQGAKYEQYF
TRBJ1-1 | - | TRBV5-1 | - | TGCGCCAGTACACAAACCTTTAACACTGAAGCTTTCTTT | CASTQTFNTEAFF
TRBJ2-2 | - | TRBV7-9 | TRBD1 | TGTGCCAGCAGCCCCGACAGGGGAAAAAACACCGGGGAGCTGTTTTTT | CASSPDRGKNTGELFF
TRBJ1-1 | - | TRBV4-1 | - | TGCGCCAGCAGCCCCCCCGGGGGGTACGAACCGCTGGACACTGAAGCTTTCTTT | CASSPPGGYEPLDTEAFF
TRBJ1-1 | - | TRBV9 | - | TGTGCCAGCAGCGCTGGTACAGGGTCAGGGACTGAAGCTTTCTTT | CASSAGTGSGTEAFF
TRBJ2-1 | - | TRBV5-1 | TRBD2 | TGCGCCAGCAGCTCCGGGGGGGCCTCCTACAATGAGCAGTTCTTC | CASSSGGASYNEQFF
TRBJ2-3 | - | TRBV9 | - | TGTGCCAGCAGCGTAGTCGGGAGCACAGATACGCAGTATTTT | CASSVVGSTDTQYF
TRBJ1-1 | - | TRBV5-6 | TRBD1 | TGTGCCAGCAGCTTCGGGGACAGGGTGTACGCTGAAGCTTTCTTT | CASSFGDRVYAEAFF
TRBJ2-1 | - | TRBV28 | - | TGTGCCAGCAGTTTAGTAGTTTTGCGGGGACCGAACAATGAGCAGTTCTTC | CASSLVVLRGPNNEQFF